This TCR beta chain was identified in a study of shared clonotypes between healthy human individuals. All donors were healthy HIV-negative adults lacking recent acute infections or vaccinations. This clone was seen only once. Its antigen is unknown. Using immunoSEQ multiplex PCR, the repertoire was profiled, and TCRdb retains in-frame clones only, with some absent. The sample includes about 1.1 million clones, approximately 78% of them seen just once. Study-level findings and limits: Sampling used blood alone; tissue repertoires probably differ. The study found lower generation probabilities in non-shared clonotypes than in those shared by all four donors.

There are 12 residues in the CDR3. Germline CDR1 and CDR2: SEHNR and FQNEAQ (reference sequence). V was shortened by 11 bases and J by 1 base, with 11 bases between the two germline ends. Source material: memory CD4+ T cells from PBMCs. The subset here: CD45RA-negative fraction. This chain uses TRBV7-9 with TRBJ1-1; D possibly corresponds to TRBD1 (6 bases). This clonotype was obtained from a man aged 18-30 years in good health. Some clones in this sample may be carry-over from other donors' samples. The CDR3 sequence is CAEKGGNTEAFF. DNA for the CDR3: TGTGCCGAAAAGGGGGGGAACACTGAAGCTTTCTTT.